The clone carrying this T cell receptor beta chain was counted a few times. Its antigen remains unknown. MiXCR was run by TCRdb on the 5' RACE reads, yielding one entry per CDR3 protein. The sample holds some 96,000 distinct CDR3 sequences; approximately 15% are singletons and the top ten take around 6%. The data are from a study of early T cells in non-severe SARS-CoV-2 infection. Notes on the study in general: The matching step, a VDJdb search, favored anti-spike CD8 responses and missed private and CD4 specificities.

Trimming stripped 6 bases from V and 2 bases from J, with 17 bases between. Germline CDR1 is MNHEY and CDR2 is SMNVEV (reference sequence). This CDR3 has 15 amino acids. The chain recombines TRBV27 with TRBJ2-7, with D maybe TRBD1 (5 bases). The sequenced sample consisted of whole blood. This TCR was sampled from an adult who was a healthcare worker with PCR-confirmed SARS-CoV-2 infection or an uninfected control (not recorded which). The CDR3 region is CASSPFGRATYEQYF. CDR3 DNA sequence: TGTGCCAGCAGCCCCTTCGGCAGGGCCACCTACGAGCAGTACTTC.